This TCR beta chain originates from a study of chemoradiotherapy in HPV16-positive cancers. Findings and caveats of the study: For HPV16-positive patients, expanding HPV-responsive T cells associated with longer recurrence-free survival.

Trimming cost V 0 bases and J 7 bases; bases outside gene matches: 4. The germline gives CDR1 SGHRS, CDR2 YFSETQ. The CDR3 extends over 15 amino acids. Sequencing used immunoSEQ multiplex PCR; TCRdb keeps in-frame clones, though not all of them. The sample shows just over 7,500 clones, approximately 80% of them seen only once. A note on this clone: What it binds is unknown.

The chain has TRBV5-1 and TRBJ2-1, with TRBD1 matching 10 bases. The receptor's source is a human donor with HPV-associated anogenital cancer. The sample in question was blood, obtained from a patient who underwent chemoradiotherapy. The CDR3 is CASSLGGTGVNEQFF. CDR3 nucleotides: TGCGCCAGCAGCTTGGGAGGGACAGGGGTTAATGAGCAGTTCTTC.